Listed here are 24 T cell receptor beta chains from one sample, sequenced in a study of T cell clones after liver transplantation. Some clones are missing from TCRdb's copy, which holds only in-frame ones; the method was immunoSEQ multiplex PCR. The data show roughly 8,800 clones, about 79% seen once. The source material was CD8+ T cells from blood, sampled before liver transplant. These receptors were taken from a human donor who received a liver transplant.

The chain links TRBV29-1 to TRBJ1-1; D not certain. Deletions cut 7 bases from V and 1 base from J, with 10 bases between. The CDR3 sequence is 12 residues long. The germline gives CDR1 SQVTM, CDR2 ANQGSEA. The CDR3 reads CSGKHQNTEAFF. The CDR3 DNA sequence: TGCAGCGGGAAACACCAGAACACTGAAGCTTTCTTT.

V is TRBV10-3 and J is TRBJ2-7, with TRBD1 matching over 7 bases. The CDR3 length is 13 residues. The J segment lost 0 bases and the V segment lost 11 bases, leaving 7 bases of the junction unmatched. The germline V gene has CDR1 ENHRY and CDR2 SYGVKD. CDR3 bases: TGTGCCGCAAAGACAGGGATCTCCTACGAGCAGTACTTC. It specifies CAAKTGISYEQYF.

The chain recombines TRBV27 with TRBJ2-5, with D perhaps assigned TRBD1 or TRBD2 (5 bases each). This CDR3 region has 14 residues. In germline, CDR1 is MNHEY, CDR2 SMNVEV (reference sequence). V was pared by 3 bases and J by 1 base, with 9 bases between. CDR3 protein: CASSFGTGQETQYF. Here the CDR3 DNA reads TGTGCCAGCAGTTTTGGGACGGGCCAAGAGACCCAGTACTTC.

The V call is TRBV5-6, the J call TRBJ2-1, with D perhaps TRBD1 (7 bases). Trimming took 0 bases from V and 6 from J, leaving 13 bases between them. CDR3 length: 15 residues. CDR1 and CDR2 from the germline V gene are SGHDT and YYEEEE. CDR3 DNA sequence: TGTGCCAGCAGCTTGGTGCCCCAGGGGGGCAATGAGCAGTTCTTC. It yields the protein CASSLVPQGGNEQFF.

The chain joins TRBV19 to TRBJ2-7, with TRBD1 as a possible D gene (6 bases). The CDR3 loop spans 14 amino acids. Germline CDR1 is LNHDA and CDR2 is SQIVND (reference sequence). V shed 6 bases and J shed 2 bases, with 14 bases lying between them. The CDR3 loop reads CASSEPGTTYEQYF. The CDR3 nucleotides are TGTGCCAGTAGCGAACCCGGGACAACCTACGAGCAGTACTTC.

The CDR3 sequence: CASSDSRHRGVNEKLFF. CDR3 coding DNA: TGTGCCAGCAGTGACTCGAGGCACAGGGGCGTTAATGAAAAACTGTTTTTT. V gene TRBV6-4 combines with J gene TRBJ1-4, with TRBD1 identical over 7 bases. This CDR3 comprises 17 residues. V lost 0 bases, J lost 4 bases, and 8 bases stayed unmatched. Germline assignment: CDR1 MRHNA and CDR2 SNTAGT.

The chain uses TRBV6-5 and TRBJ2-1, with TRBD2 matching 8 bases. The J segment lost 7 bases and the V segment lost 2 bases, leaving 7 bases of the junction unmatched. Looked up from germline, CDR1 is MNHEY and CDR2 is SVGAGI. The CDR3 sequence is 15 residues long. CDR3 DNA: TGTGCCAGCAGTTACCAGGTAGCGGGGACAAATGAGCAGTTCTTC. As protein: CASSYQVAGTNEQFF.

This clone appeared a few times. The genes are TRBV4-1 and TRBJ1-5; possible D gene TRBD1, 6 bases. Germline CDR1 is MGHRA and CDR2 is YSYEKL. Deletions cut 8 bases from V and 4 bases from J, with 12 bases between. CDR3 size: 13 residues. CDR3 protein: CASGRGANQPQHF. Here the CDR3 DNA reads TGCGCCAGCGGCAGGGGTGCAAATCAGCCCCAGCATTTT.

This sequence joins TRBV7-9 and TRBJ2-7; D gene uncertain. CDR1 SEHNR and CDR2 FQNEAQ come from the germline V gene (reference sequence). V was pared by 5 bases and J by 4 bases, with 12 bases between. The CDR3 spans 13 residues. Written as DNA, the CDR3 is TGTGCCAGCAGCCCAGGCGATTTTTACGAGCAGTACTTC. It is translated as CASSPGDFYEQYF.

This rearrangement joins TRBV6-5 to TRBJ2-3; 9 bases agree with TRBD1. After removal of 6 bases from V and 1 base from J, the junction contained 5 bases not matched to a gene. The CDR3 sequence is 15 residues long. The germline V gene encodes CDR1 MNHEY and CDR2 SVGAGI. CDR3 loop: CASSPTGGGTDTQYF. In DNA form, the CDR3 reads TGTGCCAGCAGCCCCACAGGGGGCGGCACAGATACGCAGTATTTT.

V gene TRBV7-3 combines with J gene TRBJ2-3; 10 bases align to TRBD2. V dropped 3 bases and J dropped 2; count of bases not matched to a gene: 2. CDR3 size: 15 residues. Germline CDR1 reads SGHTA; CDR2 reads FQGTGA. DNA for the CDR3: TGTGCCAGCAGCTTTAGCGGGGGGTCCACAGATACGCAGTATTTT. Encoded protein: CASSFSGGSTDTQYF.

In DNA form, the CDR3 reads TGTGCCAGCAGTGCACCCTACAGGGGGGGAACAGATACGCAGTATTTT. It codes for CASSAPYRGGTDTQYF. The chain recombines TRBV6-1 with TRBJ2-3, with D possibly being TRBD1 (8 bases). Germline CDR1 and CDR2: MNHNS and SASEGT. The CDR3 totals 16 residues. Trimming pared 4 bases from V and 3 bases from J, leaving 17 bases between.

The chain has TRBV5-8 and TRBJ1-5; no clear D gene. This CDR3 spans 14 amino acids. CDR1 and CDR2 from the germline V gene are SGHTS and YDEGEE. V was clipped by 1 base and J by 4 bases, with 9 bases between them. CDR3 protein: CASSLNDINQPQHF. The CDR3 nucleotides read TGTGCCAGCAGCTTGAATGACATTAATCAGCCCCAGCATTTT.

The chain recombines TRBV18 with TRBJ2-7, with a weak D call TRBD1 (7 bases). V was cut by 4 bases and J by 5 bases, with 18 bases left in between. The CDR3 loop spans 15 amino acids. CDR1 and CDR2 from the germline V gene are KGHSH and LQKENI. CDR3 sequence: CASSRRQGLLNEQYF. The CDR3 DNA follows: TGTGCCAGCTCACGCCGACAGGGACTCTTGAACGAGCAGTACTTC.

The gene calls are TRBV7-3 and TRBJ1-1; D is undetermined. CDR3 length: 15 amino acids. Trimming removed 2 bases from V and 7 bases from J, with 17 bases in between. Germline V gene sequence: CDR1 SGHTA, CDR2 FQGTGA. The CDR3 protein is CASSLDTAHLGEAFF. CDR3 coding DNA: TGTGCCAGCAGCTTAGATACGGCCCATCTGGGTGAAGCTTTCTTT.

Here the CDR3 reads CASSGQGEGLAGSYNEQFF. In nucleotides, the CDR3 is TGTGCCAGCAGTGGACAGGGAGAGGGACTAGCGGGTTCCTACAATGAGCAGTTCTTC. The chain combines TRBV6-4 with TRBJ2-1; 12 bases fit TRBD2. CDR1 and CDR2 (germline): MRHNA, SNTAGT. This CDR3 comprises 19 residues. Losses at the gene ends were 4 bases for V and 1 base for J; bases not matched to a gene: 11.

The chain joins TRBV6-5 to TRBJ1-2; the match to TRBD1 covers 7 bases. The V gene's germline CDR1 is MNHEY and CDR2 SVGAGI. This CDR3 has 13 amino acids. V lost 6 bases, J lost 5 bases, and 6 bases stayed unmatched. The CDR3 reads CASRTGTAYGYTF. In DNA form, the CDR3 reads TGTGCCAGCAGAACCGGGACAGCGTATGGCTACACCTTC.

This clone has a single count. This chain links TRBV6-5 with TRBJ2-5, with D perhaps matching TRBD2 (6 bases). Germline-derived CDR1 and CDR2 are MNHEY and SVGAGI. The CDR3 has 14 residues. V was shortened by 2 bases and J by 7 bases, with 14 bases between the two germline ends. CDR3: CASSYTGGSGTQYF. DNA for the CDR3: TGTGCCAGCAGTTACACTGGGGGGTCCGGGACCCAGTACTTC.

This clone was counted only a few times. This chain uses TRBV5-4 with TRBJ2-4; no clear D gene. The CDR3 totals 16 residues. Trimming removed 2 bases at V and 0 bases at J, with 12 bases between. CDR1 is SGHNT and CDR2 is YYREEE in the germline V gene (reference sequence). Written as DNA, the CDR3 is TGTGCCAGCAGCTTAAAGGAGCCTTTAGCCAAAAACATTCAGTACTTC. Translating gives CASSLKEPLAKNIQYF.

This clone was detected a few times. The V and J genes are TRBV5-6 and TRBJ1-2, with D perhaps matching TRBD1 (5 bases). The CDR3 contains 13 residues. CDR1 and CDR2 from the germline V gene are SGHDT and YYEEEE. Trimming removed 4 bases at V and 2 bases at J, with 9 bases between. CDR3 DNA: TGTGCCAGCAGCCTGACAGCGAACTATGGCTACACCTTC. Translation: CASSLTANYGYTF.

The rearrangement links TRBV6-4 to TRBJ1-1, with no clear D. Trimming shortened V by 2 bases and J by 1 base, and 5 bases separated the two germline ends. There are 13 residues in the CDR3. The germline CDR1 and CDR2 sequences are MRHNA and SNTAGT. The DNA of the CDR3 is TGTGCCAGCAGTGACGAGCCGAACACTGAAGCTTTCTTT. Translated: CASSDEPNTEAFF.

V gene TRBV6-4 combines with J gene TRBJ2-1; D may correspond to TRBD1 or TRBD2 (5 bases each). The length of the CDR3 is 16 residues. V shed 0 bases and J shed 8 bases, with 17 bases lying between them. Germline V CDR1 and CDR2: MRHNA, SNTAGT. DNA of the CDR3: TGTGCCAGCAGTGACTCGAGTACAGGAGGAAAGTATGAGCAGTTCTTC. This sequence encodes CASSDSSTGGKYEQFF.

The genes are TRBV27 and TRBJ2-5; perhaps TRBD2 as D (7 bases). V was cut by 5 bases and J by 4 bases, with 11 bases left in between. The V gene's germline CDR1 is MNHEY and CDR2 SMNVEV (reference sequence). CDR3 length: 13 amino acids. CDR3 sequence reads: CASSGGGLETQYF. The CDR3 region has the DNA TGTGCCAGCAGTGGCGGGGGCCTAGAGACCCAGTACTTC.

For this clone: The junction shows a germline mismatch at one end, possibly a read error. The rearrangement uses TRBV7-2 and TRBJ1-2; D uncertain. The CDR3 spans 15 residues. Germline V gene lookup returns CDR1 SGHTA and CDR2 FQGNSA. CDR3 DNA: TGCGCCAGCAGCCCAGAGGGCGGCCCCGGTTCTGGCTACACCTTC. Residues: CASSPEGGPGSGYTF.